Shown below are 32 T cell receptor beta chains from a single sample sequenced in a study of blood T cell repertoires in COVID-19. The protocol was immunoSEQ multiplex PCR, while the TCRdb copy is restricted to in-frame clones and leaves out a portion. The sample consists of under 550,000 clones, 80% to 90% of them appearing once. The sample comprised peripheral blood. Every receptor here comes from a man between 18 and 35 years old with COVID-19, enrolled during active disease.

In the case of this clone: At one end the junction does not follow the germline gene, possibly because of a read error. The CDR3 DNA reads TGCGCCAGCAGCTGGGGACTAGCCTCCGACGAGCAGTACTTC. Its translation is CASSWGLASDEQYF. The rearrangement links TRBV5-1 to TRBJ2-7; 9 nucleotides match TRBD2. Germline V lookup: CDR1 SGHRS, CDR2 YFSETQ. The CDR3 runs 14 residues.

This clone was recorded once. The rearrangement uses TRBV7-2 and TRBJ1-2; TRBD1 is a possible D gene (6 bases). Germline CDR1 is SGHTA and CDR2 is FQGNSA. CDR3 length equals 13 residues. Trimming took off 0 bases at V and 8 bases at J, with 10 bases between the two ends. In DNA, the CDR3 is TGTGCCAGCAGCTTAGCTGGGGGCAGCGGCTACACCTTC. This codes for CASSLAGGSGYTF.

This rearrangement joins TRBV9 to TRBJ2-5, with 7 bases that match TRBD2. The CDR3 is 15 residues long. V was pared by 4 bases and J by 4 bases, with 10 bases of the junction left unmatched. Germline V gene sequence: CDR1 SGDLS, CDR2 YYNGEE. The CDR3 coding sequence is TGTGCCAGCAGCCGCCAGCCGGGGGAGGGAGAGACCCAGTACTTC. This gives the protein CASSRQPGEGETQYF.

The chain joins TRBV18 to TRBJ1-4; the match to TRBD1 covers 9 bases. The germline V gene has CDR1 KGHSH and CDR2 LQKENI. The CDR3 consists of 15 residues. With V trimmed by 5 bases and J by 6 bases, 7 bases remained unmatched. The CDR3 loop reads CASSSPGQGHEKLFF. In DNA, the CDR3 is TGTGCCAGCTCATCTCCGGGACAGGGTCATGAAAAACTGTTTTTT.

V and J are TRBV28 and TRBJ2-3; 11 nucleotides line up with TRBD2. This CDR3 spans 16 amino acids. Trimming cost V 6 bases and J 7 bases; bases outside gene matches: 12. Germline CDR1 MDHEN, CDR2 SYDVKM. The CDR3 loop is CASSRAIAGGLYTQYF. CDR3 DNA: TGTGCCAGCAGCCGTGCCATAGCGGGAGGGCTTTATACGCAGTATTTT.

The chain couples TRBV5-1 to TRBJ2-3, with 7 bases matching TRBD2. CDR1 SGHRS and CDR2 YFSETQ come from the germline V gene. The J segment lost 5 bases and the V segment lost 2 bases, leaving 5 bases of the junction unmatched. The CDR3 runs to 14 residues. The CDR3: CASSFLASGDTQYF. CDR3 nucleotide sequence: TGCGCCAGCAGCTTTCTGGCTAGCGGAGATACGCAGTATTTT. Based on the CDR3 plus reference TRBV5-1 and TRBJ2-3, the full variable domain is KAGVTQTPRYLIKTRGQQVTLSCSPISGHRSVSWYQQTPGQGLQFLFEYFSETQRNKGNFPGRFSGRQFSNSRSEMNVSTLELGDSALYLCASSFLASGDTQYFGPGTRLTVL.

The V gene is TRBV20-1, the J gene TRBJ2-1; D is perhaps TRBD1 (5 bases). The CDR3 has 11 amino acids. CDR1 and CDR2 from the germline V gene are DFQATT and SNEGSKA (reference sequence). The CDR3 protein is CSQGRDNEQFF. DNA for the CDR3: TGCAGCCAGGGCCGGGACAATGAGCAGTTCTTC.

The chain has TRBV25-1 and TRBJ1-6; D gene ambiguous. Germline V gene sequence: CDR1 MGHDK, CDR2 SYGVNS. V shed 4 bases and J shed 7 bases, with 5 bases lying between them. CDR3 length equals 12 residues. CDR3 coding DNA: TGTGCCAGCAGTGGCAGAAATTCACCCCTCCACTTT. Its protein product is CASSGRNSPLHF.

V and J are TRBV2 and TRBJ2-3, with 8 positions matching TRBD1. This CDR3 is built from 14 residues. Germline lookup yields CDR1 SNHLY and CDR2 FYNNEI. V shed 4 bases and J 7 bases; nucleotides not matched to a gene: 7. CDR3 amino acids: CASSGDRSRYTQYF. CDR3 DNA sequence: TGTGCCAGCAGTGGGGACAGGTCCCGTTATACGCAGTATTTT.

The rearrangement joins TRBV5-1 to TRBJ2-4; tentative D call: TRBD1 (5 bases). Germline V gene lookup returns CDR1 SGHRS and CDR2 YFSETQ. Trimming shortened V by 0 bases and J by 0 bases, and 10 bases separated the two germline ends. This CDR3 is 16 amino acids long. The DNA of the CDR3 is TGCGCCAGCAGCTTGGCAGGGTCTCTAGCCAAAAACATTCAGTACTTC. Its translation: CASSLAGSLAKNIQYF.

This clone was picked up a small number of times. The chain recombines TRBV19 with TRBJ2-7; D not resolved. The CDR3 length is 14 residues. Germline V gene data show CDR1 as LNHDA and CDR2 as SQIVND (reference sequence). Deletions cut 4 bases from V and 1 base from J, with 11 bases between. The CDR3 loop is CASSTGTLSYEQYF. The CDR3 DNA is TGTGCCAGTAGTACAGGAACACTTTCCTACGAGCAGTACTTC.

A note on this clone: The sample holds other DNA sequences that translate to the same CDR3. CDR3 bases: TGTGCCAGCAGCCCGGGATCACAAGAGACCCAGTACTTC. Translated: CASSPGSQETQYF. The V call is TRBV12-3 or TRBV12-4, the J call TRBJ2-5; TRBD2 might be the D (5 bases). Trimming took 6 bases from V and 2 from J, leaving 10 bases between them. The CDR3 loop spans 13 amino acids.

V is TRBV6-5 and J is TRBJ2-7, with 7 bases that match TRBD1. Germline CDR1 MNHEY, CDR2 SVGAGI. This CDR3 spans 14 amino acids. V lost 6 bases and J lost 4; bases outside the gene matches: 9. CDR3 DNA sequence: TGTGCCAGCAGCGGTAACAGGGGCGCGTACGAGCAGTACTTC. Amino acid sequence: CASSGNRGAYEQYF.

CDR3 coding DNA: TGCGCCAGCAGCCAAGATACACTAGTGAACGAGCAGTACTTC. Amino acid sequence: CASSQDTLVNEQYF. V usage is TRBV4-1 and J usage is TRBJ2-7, with D possibly TRBD2 on 5 matching bases. This CDR3 region has 14 residues. CDR1 MGHRA and CDR2 YSYEKL come from the germline V gene. V lost 0 bases and J lost 5, with 11 bases in between.

The CDR3 DNA follows: TGTGCCAGCAGCCCGACGGGAAACGAGCAGTACTTC. Translated, it gives CASSPTGNEQYF. This chain joins TRBV5-6 and TRBJ2-7; a possible D gene is TRBD2 (5 bases). CDR3 length: 12 residues. Germline assignment: CDR1 SGHDT and CDR2 YYEEEE. Trimming stripped 4 bases from V and 5 bases from J, with 10 bases between.

The CDR3 loop is CASSEARRGRGETQYF. The CDR3 nucleotides are TGTGCCAGCAGTGAAGCGCGGCGGGGCCGTGGAGAGACCCAGTACTTC. The chain couples TRBV2 to TRBJ2-5; D may be TRBD2 (6 bases). Between the trimmed V and J ends, which lost 0 bases and 4 bases, there was a span of 15 bases. CDR1 SNHLY and CDR2 FYNNEI come from the germline V gene. The CDR3 has 16 residues.

The gene calls are TRBV13 and TRBJ2-3; 11 bases agree with TRBD2. This CDR3 is built from 15 residues. Germline CDR1 PRHDT, CDR2 FYEKMQ (reference sequence). J gave up 3 bases and V 4 bases, and 3 bases lay outside the gene matches. The CDR3 DNA sequence: TGTGCCAGCAGCTCGGGACTAGCGGTAACAGATACGCAGTATTTT. The encoded protein is CASSSGLAVTDTQYF.

This clone was seen once. The chain combines TRBV19 with TRBJ2-7; 8 bases align to TRBD1. V dropped 8 bases and J dropped 4; count of bases not matched to a gene: 13. The CDR3 totals 15 residues. CDR1 is LNHDA and CDR2 is SQIVND in the germline V gene (reference sequence). CDR3 bases: TGTGCCAGTGGTTTCCTTTACAGGGGGAGTTACGAGCAGTACTTC. Its translation: CASGFLYRGSYEQYF.

The chain links TRBV29-1 to TRBJ1-3; D call uncertain. This CDR3 has 15 amino acids. The V gene lost 3 bases and the J gene lost 4 bases, with 16 bases spanning the gap. Germline V gene data show CDR1 as SQVTM and CDR2 as ANQGSEA. The CDR3 here is CSVDPHLGQGNTIYF. CDR3 DNA: TGCAGCGTTGACCCGCATCTTGGCCAGGGAAACACCATATATTTT.

The chain has TRBV19 and TRBJ2-2; 7 bases align to TRBD1. Per the germline V gene, CDR1 is LNHDA and CDR2 is SQIVND (reference sequence). J was trimmed by 0 bases and V by 6 bases; bases with no gene match: 4. This CDR3 has 15 amino acids. CDR3 amino acids: CASSTGTANTGELFF. Written as DNA, the CDR3 is TGTGCCAGTAGCACCGGGACAGCGAACACCGGGGAGCTGTTTTTT.

This rearrangement joins TRBV12-3 or TRBV12-4 to TRBJ1-2; possibly TRBD1 for D (6 bases). The germline V and J ends were trimmed by 0 bases and 8 bases, with 10 bases remaining between them. The CDR3 length is 13 residues. This CDR3 reads CASSLATGTGYTF. The CDR3 region has the DNA TGTGCCAGCAGTTTAGCTACAGGGACCGGCTACACCTTC.

In its sample, this clone was seen once. The chain carries TRBV12-3 or TRBV12-4 and TRBJ2-1; a possible D gene is TRBD1 (6 bases). Trimming cost V 6 bases and J 1 base, with 7 bases left between them. This CDR3 is built from 13 residues. The CDR3 loop is CASRQGSYNEQFF. In nucleotides, the CDR3 is TGTGCCAGCAGACAGGGATCCTACAATGAGCAGTTCTTC.

The chain links TRBV19 to TRBJ1-5; 12 bases agree with TRBD1. The CDR3 length is 15 residues. Per the germline V gene, CDR1 is LNHDA and CDR2 is SQIVND (reference sequence). The trim removed 4 bases at V and 5 bases at J, leaving 3 bases unmatched. The CDR3, as DNA: TGTGCCAGTAGTAGGGACAGGGGGCCTTATCAGCCCCAGCATTTT. As protein: CASSRDRGPYQPQHF.

The genes are TRBV15 and TRBJ2-1; unclear D gene. Trimming took 3 bases from V and 7 from J, leaving 4 bases between them. The germline V gene has CDR1 LNHNV and CDR2 YYDKDF (reference sequence). The length of the CDR3 is 11 residues. CDR3 in amino acids: CATSRQNEQFF. CDR3 in DNA: TGTGCCACCAGCAGGCAGAATGAGCAGTTCTTC.

The chain is built from TRBV7-8 and TRBJ2-1; the match to TRBD2 covers 9 bases. Unmatched junction bases numbered 24, after V lost 5 bases and J lost 10 bases. The germline CDR1 and CDR2 sequences are SGHVS and FQNEAQ. The CDR3 is made up of 19 amino acids. The CDR3 sequence is CASSPVAWPLAGKPGEQFF. The CDR3 DNA reads TGTGCCAGCAGCCCCGTGGCTTGGCCTCTAGCGGGAAAGCCCGGGGAGCAGTTCTTC.

The chain carries TRBV14 and TRBJ2-5; 7 bases fit TRBD2. Germline trimming cut 4 bases from V and 7 bases from J; bases unmatched to any gene: 6. Germline V gene sequence: CDR1 SGHDN, CDR2 FVKESK. The CDR3 loop spans 13 amino acids. The CDR3 bases are TGTGCCAGCAGCCGGGACTACCAGGGGACCCAGTACTTC. Encoded protein: CASSRDYQGTQYF.

The chain carries TRBV3-1 (or the pseudogene TRBV3-2) and TRBJ2-3; D call uncertain. Trimming cost V 4 bases and J 0 bases, with 8 bases left between them. CDR3 length: 14 amino acids. Germline lookup yields CDR1 LGHDT and CDR2 YNNKEL (reference sequence). The DNA of the CDR3 is TGTGCCAGCAGCCCGGTCCGAAGCACAGATACGCAGTATTTT. This encodes CASSPVRSTDTQYF.

The chain is built from TRBV5-1 and TRBJ2-1; no definite D call. The CDR3 has 14 amino acids. V was clipped by 5 bases and J by 3 bases, with 12 bases between them. Germline lookup yields CDR1 SGHRS and CDR2 YFSETQ. Written as DNA, the CDR3 is TGCGCCAGCAGAAGTAATAGCTTCTACAATGAGCAGTTCTTC. Its protein is CASRSNSFYNEQFF.

The chain recombines TRBV5-8 with TRBJ2-5; maybe TRBD2 (6 bases). Germline CDR1 reads SGHTS; CDR2 reads YDEGEE. The V end lost 5 bases, the J end lost 1 base, and 15 bases lay between the germline ends. The CDR3 sequence is 15 residues long. The CDR3 reads CASRSGGGPQETQYF. CDR3 in DNA: TGTGCCAGCAGGAGTGGGGGAGGCCCCCAAGAGACCCAGTACTTC. The complete variable domain, with remaining parts taken from reference TRBV5-8 and TRBJ2-5, reads EAGVTQSPTHLIKTRGQQATLRCSPISGHTSVYWYQQALGLGLQFLLWYDEGEERNRGNFPPRFSGRQFPNYSSELNVNALELEDSALYLCASRSGGGPQETQYFGPGTRLLVL.

The rearrangement joins TRBV13 to TRBJ2-1, with 8 positions matching TRBD2. The CDR3 loop spans 20 amino acids. Losses at the gene ends were 0 bases for V and 0 bases for J; bases not matched to a gene: 13. Germline CDR1 PRHDT, CDR2 FYEKMQ (reference sequence). Here the CDR3 DNA reads TGTGCCAGCAGCTTAGGGGCCCGTTGGGTAGCGGGGCGCTCCTACAATGAGCAGTTCTTC. Its protein is CASSLGARWVAGRSYNEQFF.

Details on this clone: The sample holds other DNA sequences that translate to the same CDR3. The genes are TRBV27 and TRBJ1-5; no definite D call. The CDR3 extends over 13 amino acids. CDR1 MNHEY and CDR2 SMNVEV come from the germline V gene (reference sequence). V was pared by 2 bases and J by 4 bases, with 6 bases between. This CDR3 is CASSLRGNQPQHF. In DNA form, the CDR3 reads TGTGCCAGCAGTTTACGAGGGAATCAGCCCCAGCATTTT.

The V and J genes are TRBV7-9 and TRBJ2-3; a weak D match, TRBD1 (6 bases). V lost 1 base and J 3 bases, leaving 14 bases between the germline ends. CDR3 size: 16 residues. The germline V gene has CDR1 SEHNR and CDR2 FQNEAQ (reference sequence). The CDR3, as DNA: TGTGCCAGCAGCTTAGGGCCAGGGGTCAATACAGATACGCAGTATTTT. Its translation: CASSLGPGVNTDTQYF.